This T cell receptor beta chain was captured in a study of blood T cell repertoires in COVID-19. Study information: Both acute and convalescent COVID-19 samples were obtained from the United States, Italy and Spain. T cells, B-cell-depleted T cells, or PBMCs supplied cDNA or gDNA.

Original analysis: Estimated nucleated cell counts came from reference gene primer amplification. Measured with immunoSEQ multiplex PCR; TCRdb has only the in-frame clones, and not every one. V and J calls and clone size are those listed in that table; D and trimming were worked out from the DNA. The repertoire holds around 280,000 clones, with 70% to 90% as singletons. CDR3 length equals 13 residues. Germline V gives CDR1 MNHEY, CDR2 SVGEGT. Trimming stripped 4 bases from V and 0 bases from J, with 7 bases between. This rearrangement joins TRBV6-2 or TRBV6-3 to TRBJ2-7; TRBD2 is a possible D gene (5 bases). The sample was peripheral blood. The TCR sequence derives from a woman aged 30 to 39 who had recovered from COVID-19. CDR3 DNA: TGTGCCAGCAGTTTCGAGGGCTCCTACGAGCAGTACTTC. Its translation: CASSFEGSYEQYF.